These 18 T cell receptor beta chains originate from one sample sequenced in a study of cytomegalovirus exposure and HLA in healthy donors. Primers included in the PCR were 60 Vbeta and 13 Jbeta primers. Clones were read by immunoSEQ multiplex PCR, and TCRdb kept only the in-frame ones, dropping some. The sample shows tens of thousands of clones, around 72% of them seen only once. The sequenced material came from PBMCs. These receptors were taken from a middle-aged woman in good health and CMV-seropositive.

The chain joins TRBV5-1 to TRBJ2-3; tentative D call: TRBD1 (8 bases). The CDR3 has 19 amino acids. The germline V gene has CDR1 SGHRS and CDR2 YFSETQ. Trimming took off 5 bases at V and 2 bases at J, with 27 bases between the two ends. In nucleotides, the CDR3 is TGCGCCAGCAGGTCCGGGACAGGTTTCCGGGGGGTACTCACAGATACGCAGTATTTT. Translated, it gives CASRSGTGFRGVLTDTQYF.

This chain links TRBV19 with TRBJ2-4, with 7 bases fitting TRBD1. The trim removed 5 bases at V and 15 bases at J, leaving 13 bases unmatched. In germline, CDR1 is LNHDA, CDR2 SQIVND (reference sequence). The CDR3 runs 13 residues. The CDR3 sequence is CASSVTGTGRAYF. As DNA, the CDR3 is TGTGCCAGTAGTGTGACAGGGACCGGCCGAGCGTACTTC.

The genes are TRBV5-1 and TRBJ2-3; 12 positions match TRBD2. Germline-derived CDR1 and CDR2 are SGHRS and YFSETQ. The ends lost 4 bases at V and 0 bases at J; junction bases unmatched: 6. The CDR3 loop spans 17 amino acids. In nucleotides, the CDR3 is TGCGCCAGCAGCGTCCTGACTAGCGGGGGCAGCACAGATACGCAGTATTTT. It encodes CASSVLTSGGSTDTQYF.

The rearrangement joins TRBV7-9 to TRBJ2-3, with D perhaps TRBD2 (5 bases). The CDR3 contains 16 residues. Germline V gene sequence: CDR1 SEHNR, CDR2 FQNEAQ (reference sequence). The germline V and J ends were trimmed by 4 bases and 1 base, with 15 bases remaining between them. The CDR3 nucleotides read TGTGCCAGCAGCTCTTTTTTGGGAGCGGGCACAGATACGCAGTATTTT. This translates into CASSSFLGAGTDTQYF.

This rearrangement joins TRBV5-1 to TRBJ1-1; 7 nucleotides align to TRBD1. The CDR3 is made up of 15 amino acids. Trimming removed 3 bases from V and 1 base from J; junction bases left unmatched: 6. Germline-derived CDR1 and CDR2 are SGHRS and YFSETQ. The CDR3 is CASSSLGQPNTEAFF. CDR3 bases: TGCGCCAGCAGCTCGTTGGGACAGCCGAACACTGAAGCTTTCTTT.

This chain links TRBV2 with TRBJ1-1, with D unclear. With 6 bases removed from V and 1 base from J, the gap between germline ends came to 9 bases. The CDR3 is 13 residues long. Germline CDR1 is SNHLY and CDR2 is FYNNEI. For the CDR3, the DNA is TGTGCCAGCAGGTCAGGCAGGAACACTGAAGCTTTCTTT. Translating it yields CASRSGRNTEAFF.

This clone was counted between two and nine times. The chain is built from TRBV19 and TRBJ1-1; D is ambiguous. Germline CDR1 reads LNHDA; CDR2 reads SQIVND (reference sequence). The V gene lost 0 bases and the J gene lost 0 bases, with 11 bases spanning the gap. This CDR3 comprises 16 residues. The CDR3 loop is CASSIDRVGLNTEAFF. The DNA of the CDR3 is TGTGCCAGTAGTATAGATCGGGTAGGCTTGAACACTGAAGCTTTCTTT.

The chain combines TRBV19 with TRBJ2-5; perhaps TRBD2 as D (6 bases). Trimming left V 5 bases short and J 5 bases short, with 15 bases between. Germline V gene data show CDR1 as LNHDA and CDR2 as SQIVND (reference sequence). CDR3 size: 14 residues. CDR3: CASSPSRGSETQYF. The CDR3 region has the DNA TGTGCCAGTAGTCCCTCTCGGGGGAGCGAGACCCAGTACTTC.

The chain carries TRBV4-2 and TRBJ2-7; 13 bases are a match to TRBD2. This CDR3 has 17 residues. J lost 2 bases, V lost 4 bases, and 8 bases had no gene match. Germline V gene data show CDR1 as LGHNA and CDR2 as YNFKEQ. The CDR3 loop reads CASSPGLAGVIPYEQYF. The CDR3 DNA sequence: TGTGCCAGCAGCCCCGGACTAGCGGGGGTAATCCCCTACGAGCAGTACTTC.

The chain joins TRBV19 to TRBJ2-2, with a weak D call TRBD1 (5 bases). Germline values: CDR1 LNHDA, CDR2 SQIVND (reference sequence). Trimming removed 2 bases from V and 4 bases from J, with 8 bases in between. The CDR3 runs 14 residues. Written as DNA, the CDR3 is TGTGCCAGTAGTATACAGGGCTTCACCGGGGAGCTGTTTTTT. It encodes CASSIQGFTGELFF. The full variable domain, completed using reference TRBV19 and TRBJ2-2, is DGGITQSPKYLFRKEGQNVTLSCEQNLNHDAMYWYRQDPGQGLRLIYYSQIVNDFQKGDIAEGYSVSREKKESFPLTVTSAQKNPTAFYLCASSIQGFTGELFFGEGSRLTVL.

CDR3 loop: CASSSGLAWTYEQYF. CDR3 coding DNA: TGTGCCAGCAGCTCAGGACTAGCGTGGACTTACGAGCAGTACTTC. The chain uses TRBV7-2 and TRBJ2-7, with TRBD2 matching over 9 bases. CDR1 is SGHTA and CDR2 is FQGNSA in the germline V gene. The CDR3 has 15 amino acids. The ends lost 4 bases at V and 4 bases at J; junction bases unmatched: 8.

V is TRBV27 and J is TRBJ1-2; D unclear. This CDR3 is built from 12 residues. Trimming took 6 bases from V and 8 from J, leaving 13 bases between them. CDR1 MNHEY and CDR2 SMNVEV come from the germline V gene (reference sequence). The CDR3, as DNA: TGTGCCAGCAGGACGGAGCTTGGGGGCTACACCTTC. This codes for CASRTELGGYTF.

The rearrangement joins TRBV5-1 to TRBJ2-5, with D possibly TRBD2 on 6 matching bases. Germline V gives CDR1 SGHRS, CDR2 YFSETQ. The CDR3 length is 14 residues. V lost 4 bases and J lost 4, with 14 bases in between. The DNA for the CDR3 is TGCGCCAGCAGCCCGGTCGGGGGAGGAGAGACCCAGTACTTC. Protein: CASSPVGGGETQYF.

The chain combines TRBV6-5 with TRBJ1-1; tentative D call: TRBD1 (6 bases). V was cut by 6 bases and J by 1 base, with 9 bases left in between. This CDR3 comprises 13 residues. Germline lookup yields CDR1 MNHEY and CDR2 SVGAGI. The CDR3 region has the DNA TGTGCCAGCAGGAAACAGGGGAACACTGAAGCTTTCTTT. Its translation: CASRKQGNTEAFF.

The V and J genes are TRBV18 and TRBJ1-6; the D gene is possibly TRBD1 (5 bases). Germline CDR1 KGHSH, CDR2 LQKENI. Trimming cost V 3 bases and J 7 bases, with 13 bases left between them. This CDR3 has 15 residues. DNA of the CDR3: TGTGCCAGCTCACCGAGCGGGAGGGGCAATTCACCCCTCCACTTT. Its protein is CASSPSGRGNSPLHF.

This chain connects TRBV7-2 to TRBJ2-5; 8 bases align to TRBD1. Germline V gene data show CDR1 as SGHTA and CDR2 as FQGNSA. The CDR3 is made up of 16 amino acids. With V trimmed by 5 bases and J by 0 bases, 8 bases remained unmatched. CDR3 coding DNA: TGTGCCAGCAGCCGGCTGACAGGGGAGTACCAAGAGACCCAGTACTTC. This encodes CASSRLTGEYQETQYF.

CDR3 protein: CASSVAPAGGKDTQYF. The CDR3 DNA reads as TGTGCCAGCAGCGTAGCTCCAGCGGGGGGTAAAGATACGCAGTATTTT. The chain combines TRBV9 with TRBJ2-3; 9 bases are a match to TRBD2. The trim removed 0 bases at V and 5 bases at J, leaving 7 bases unmatched. CDR1 is SGDLS and CDR2 is YYNGEE in the germline V gene. CDR3 length: 16 amino acids.

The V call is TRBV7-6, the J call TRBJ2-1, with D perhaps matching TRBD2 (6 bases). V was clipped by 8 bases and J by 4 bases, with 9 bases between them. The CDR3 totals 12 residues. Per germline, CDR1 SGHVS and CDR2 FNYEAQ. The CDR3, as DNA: TGTGCCAGCGGGGGGTGGTACAATGAGCAGTTCTTC. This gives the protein CASGGWYNEQFF.